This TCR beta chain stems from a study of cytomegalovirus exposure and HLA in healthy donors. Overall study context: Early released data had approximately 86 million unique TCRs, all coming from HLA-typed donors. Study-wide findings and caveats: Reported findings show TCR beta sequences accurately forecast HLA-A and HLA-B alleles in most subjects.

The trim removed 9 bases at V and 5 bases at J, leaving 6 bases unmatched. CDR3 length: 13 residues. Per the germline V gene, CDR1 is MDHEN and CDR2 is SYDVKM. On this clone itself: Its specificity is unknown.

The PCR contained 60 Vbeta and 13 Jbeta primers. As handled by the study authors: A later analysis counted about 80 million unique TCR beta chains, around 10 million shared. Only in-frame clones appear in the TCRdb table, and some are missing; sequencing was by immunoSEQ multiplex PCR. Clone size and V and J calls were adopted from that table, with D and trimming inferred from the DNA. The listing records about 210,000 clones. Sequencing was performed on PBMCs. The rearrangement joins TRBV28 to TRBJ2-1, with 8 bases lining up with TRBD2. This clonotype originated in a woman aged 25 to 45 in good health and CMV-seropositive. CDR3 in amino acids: CASQRESHNEQFF. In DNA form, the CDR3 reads TGTGCCAGTCAGCGGGAGTCTCACAATGAGCAGTTCTTC.